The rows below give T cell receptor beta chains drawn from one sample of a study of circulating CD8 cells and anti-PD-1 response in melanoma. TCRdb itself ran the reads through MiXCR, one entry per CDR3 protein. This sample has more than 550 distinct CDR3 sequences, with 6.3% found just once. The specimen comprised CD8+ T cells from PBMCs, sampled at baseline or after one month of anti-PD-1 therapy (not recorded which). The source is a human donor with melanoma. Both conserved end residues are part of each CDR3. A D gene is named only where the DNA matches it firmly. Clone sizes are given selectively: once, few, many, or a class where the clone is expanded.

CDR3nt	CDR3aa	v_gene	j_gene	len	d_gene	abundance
TGTGCCAGCAGCCAGACAGCGTACCAAGAGACCCAGTACTTC	CASSQTAYQETQYF	TRBV27	TRBJ2-5	14	.	medium-sized
TGTGCCAGTAGTATCGCCCAGGACAGCAGCTACGAGCAGTACTTC	CASSIAQDSSYEQYF	TRBV19	TRBJ2-7	15	.	large
TGCAGTGCTAGAGATCTGCAGTACACAGATACGCAGTATTTT	CSARDLQYTDTQYF	TRBV20-1	TRBJ2-3	14	.	large
TGCAGTGCTAGAGGACTAGCGGCCGGCACAGATACGCAGTATTTT	CSARGLAAGTDTQYF	TRBV20-1	TRBJ2-3	15	TRBD2	large
TGTGCCAGCAGCCGGGGGGAATTGGCCGCTTTCTTT	CASSRGELAAFF	TRBV6-6	TRBJ1-1	12	.	medium-sized
TGCAGCGTTGCCCCCAGGGTCGGGGGCGAGCAGTACTTC	CSVAPRVGGEQYF	TRBV29-1	TRBJ2-7	13	.	few
TGTGCCAGCACCACGGACAGCAGTCCTTCCTCACCCCTCCACTTT	CASTTDSSPSSPLHF	TRBV25-1	TRBJ1-6	15	.	large
TGCAGCGTTGAACAGCTACAAGAGACCCAGTACTTC	CSVEQLQETQYF	TRBV29-1	TRBJ2-5	12	.	large
TGTGCCAGCAGGGCCGCAATTACAGAGAACACCGGGGAGCTGTTTTTT	CASRAAITENTGELFF	TRBV25-1	TRBJ2-2	16	.	.
TGCAGCGTTGAAGGGTTGGACATTCAGTACTTC	CSVEGLDIQYF	TRBV29-1	TRBJ2-4	11	.	.
TGTGCCAGCAGCGATAGCGGGGCAGCTAGCACAGATACGCAGTATTTT	CASSDSGAASTDTQYF	TRBV27	TRBJ2-3	16	TRBD2	large
TGTGCCAGCAGTTTTAAGACGGCCTTTGGGGAGACCCAGTACTTC	CASSFKTAFGETQYF	TRBV28	TRBJ2-5	15	.	large
TGTGCCTGGAGAGGGTCAGATAATCAGCCCCAGCATTTT	CAWRGSDNQPQHF	TRBV30	TRBJ1-5	13	.	large
TGTGCCAGCAGTTTAATTGCGGGGCAAGAGACCCAGTACTTC	CASSLIAGQETQYF	TRBV28	TRBJ2-5	14	.	large
TGCGCCAGCAGCCAAGATCGAAGCACAGGGGACCGGGAGACCCAGTACTTC	CASSQDRSTGDRETQYF	TRBV4-1	TRBJ2-5	17	TRBD1	large
TGCGCCAGCAGCCAAGTTAGGAACTCTCAGCCCCAGCATTTT	CASSQVRNSQPQHF	TRBV4-1	TRBJ1-5	14	.	large
TGCGCCAGCAGCAAAGGACAGGGACTTTCCTACGAGCAGTACTTC	CASSKGQGLSYEQYF	TRBV4-3	TRBJ2-7	15	TRBD1	large
TGCGCCAGCAGCCAAGAGCTAGCGGGGGGCTTTGCGAATGAGCAGTTCTTC	CASSQELAGGFANEQFF	TRBV4-1	TRBJ2-1	17	TRBD2	large
TGCAGTGCTAGAGAGGGCGGGACCTACGAGCAGTACTTC	CSAREGGTYEQYF	TRBV20-1	TRBJ2-7	13	.	medium-sized
TGCAGCGTCGAGGAGACAGGACCCCCGACAGATACGCAGTATTTT	CSVEETGPPTDTQYF	TRBV29-1	TRBJ2-3	15	.	few
TGTGCCTGGGACCGGGGGAGAGAGACCCAGTACTTC	CAWDRGRETQYF	TRBV30	TRBJ2-5	12	.	large
TGTGCCACCAGTGATAGCTCTGGGGCCAACGTCCTGACTTTC	CATSDSSGANVLTF	TRBV24-1	TRBJ2-6	14	.	large
TGCAGCGTTGAAAACCTGGTGGACAGCCAATTCCCTAACTATGGCTACACCTTC	CSVENLVDSQFPNYGYTF	TRBV29-1	TRBJ1-2	18	.	large
TGTGCCAGCAGCCCCGACAGGGGCTATGGCTACACCTTC	CASSPDRGYGYTF	TRBV5-4	TRBJ1-2	13	TRBD1	large
TGTGCCAGCAGAGGGATCTCTAATTCACCCCTCCACTTT	CASRGISNSPLHF	TRBV28	TRBJ1-6	13	.	large
TGTGCCAGCAGCCAAGATTTGACTAGCGGTTGGCAGTACTTC	CASSQDLTSGWQYF	TRBV4-2	TRBJ2-7	14	TRBD2	large
TGTGCCAGCAGCCAAGGGGGACAGCAAGAGACCCAGTACTTC	CASSQGGQQETQYF	TRBV4-2	TRBJ2-5	14	TRBD1	large
TGTGCCAGCAGTGACGACAGGGGGATGCAACTGTTTTTT	CASSDDRGMQLFF	TRBV2	TRBJ1-4	13	TRBD1	large
TGTGCCAGCAGGTTCCGGGACAGGGGGACTGAAGCTTTCTTT	CASRFRDRGTEAFF	TRBV2	TRBJ1-1	14	TRBD1	large
TGTGCCTGGACTGAGAGCGGGGCTGGCGAGCAGTACTTC	CAWTESGAGEQYF	TRBV30	TRBJ2-7	13	TRBD2	few
TGTGCCAGCAGTGACTTCGACGGCCCGATGTTTTTT	CASSDFDGPMFF	TRBV6-1	TRBJ2-2	12	.	medium-sized
TGTGCCAGCAGCGTAGATGGGGTTACCGGGGAGCTGTTTTTT	CASSVDGVTGELFF	TRBV9	TRBJ2-2	14	.	large
TGTGCCAGTAGCCCCCTAACTATGGTTCAGCCCCAGCATTTT	CASSPLTMVQPQHF	TRBV19	TRBJ1-5	14	.	.
TGTGCCAGCAGCCTTTCTCAGACCCTGTACAATGAGCAGTTCTTC	CASSLSQTLYNEQFF	TRBV9	TRBJ2-1	15	.	large
TGTGCCAGCAGTGCTTTGAGGAAAAACATTCAGTACTTC	CASSALRKNIQYF	TRBV28	TRBJ2-4	13	.	few
TGTGCCAGCAGTCCGCGCCCACAGGGGTGGGGAGAGACCCAGTACTTC	CASSPRPQGWGETQYF	TRBV27	TRBJ2-5	16	TRBD1	large
TGTGCCAGTAGTATACCCCGGACAGGGGGCAGCGGGGAGCTGTTTTTT	CASSIPRTGGSGELFF	TRBV19	TRBJ2-2	16	TRBD1	large
TGCAGTGCTAGCAGGGTGGTCTACGAGCAGTACTTC	CSASRVVYEQYF	TRBV20-1	TRBJ2-7	12	.	medium-sized
TGTGCCAGCAGCCAACCCGGCCCTACCTTGGATACGCAGTATTTT	CASSQPGPTLDTQYF	TRBV14	TRBJ2-3	15	.	large
TGTGCTAGTGGTTCCTCAACAGGGATGAACACTGAAGCTTTCTTT	CASGSSTGMNTEAFF	TRBV12-5	TRBJ1-1	15	.	medium-sized
TGTGCCAGCAGTTTAGGGTTCGGACTAGCGGCCTACAATGAGCAGTTCTTC	CASSLGFGLAAYNEQFF	TRBV27	TRBJ2-1	17	TRBD2	large
TGTGCCAGCAGTGAAGGCGGGACTAGTCAGGGGACCCAGTACTTC	CASSEGGTSQGTQYF	TRBV2	TRBJ2-5	15	TRBD2	few
TGTGCCACCAGTGATTACAGGGGTGAGCAGTACTTC	CATSDYRGEQYF	TRBV24-1	TRBJ2-7	12	TRBD1	large
TGTGCCAGTAGCAACCAACTGAGGGACAGGATTTCCTACGAGCAGTACTTC	CASSNQLRDRISYEQYF	TRBV19	TRBJ2-7	17	TRBD1	medium-sized
TGCAGCGTGACAGGGGGATACGAGCAGTACTTC	CSVTGGYEQYF	TRBV29-1	TRBJ2-7	11	TRBD1	large
TGTGCCAGCAGCTTTACCCCCGACAGGACGAACACCGGGGAGCTGTTTTTT	CASSFTPDRTNTGELFF	TRBV5-5	TRBJ2-2	17	.	medium-sized
TGTGCCAGCAGCCTGGGAGGGAGCTCCTACAATGAGCAGTTCTTC	CASSLGGSSYNEQFF	TRBV27	TRBJ2-1	15	TRBD2	medium-sized
TGTGCCAGCAGCTTGGTTGGGAGCACAGATACGCAGTATTTT	CASSLVGSTDTQYF	TRBV7-3	TRBJ2-3	14	.	large